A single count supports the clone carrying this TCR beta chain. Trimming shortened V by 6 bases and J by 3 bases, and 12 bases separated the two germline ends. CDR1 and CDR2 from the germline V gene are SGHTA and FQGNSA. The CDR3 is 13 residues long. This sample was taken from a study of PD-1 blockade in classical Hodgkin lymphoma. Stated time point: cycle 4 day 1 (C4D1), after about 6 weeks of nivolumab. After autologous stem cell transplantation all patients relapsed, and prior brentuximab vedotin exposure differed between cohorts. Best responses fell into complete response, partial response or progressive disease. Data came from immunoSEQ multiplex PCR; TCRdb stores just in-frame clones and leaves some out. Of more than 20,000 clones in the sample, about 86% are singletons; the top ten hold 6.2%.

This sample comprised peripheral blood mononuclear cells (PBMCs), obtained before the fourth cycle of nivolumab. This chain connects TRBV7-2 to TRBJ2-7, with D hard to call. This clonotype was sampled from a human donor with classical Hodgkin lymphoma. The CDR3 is CASSSDMGYEQYF. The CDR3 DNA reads TGTGCCAGCAGTTCCGACATGGGCTACGAGCAGTACTTC.